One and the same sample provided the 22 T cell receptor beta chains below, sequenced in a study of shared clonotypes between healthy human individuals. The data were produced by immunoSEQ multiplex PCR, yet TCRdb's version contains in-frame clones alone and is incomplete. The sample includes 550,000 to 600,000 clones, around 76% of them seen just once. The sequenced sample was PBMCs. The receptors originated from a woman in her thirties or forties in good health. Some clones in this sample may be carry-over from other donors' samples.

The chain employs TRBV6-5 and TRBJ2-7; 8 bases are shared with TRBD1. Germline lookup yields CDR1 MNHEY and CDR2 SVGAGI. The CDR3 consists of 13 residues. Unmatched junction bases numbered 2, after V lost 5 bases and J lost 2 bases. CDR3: CASSPTGAYEQYF. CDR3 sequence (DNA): TGTGCCAGCAGTCCGACAGGGGCCTACGAGCAGTACTTC.

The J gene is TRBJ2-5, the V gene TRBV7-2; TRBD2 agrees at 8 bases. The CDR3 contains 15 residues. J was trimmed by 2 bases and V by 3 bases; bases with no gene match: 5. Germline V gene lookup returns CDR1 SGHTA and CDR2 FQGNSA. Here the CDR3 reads CASSFRASGQETQYF. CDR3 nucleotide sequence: TGTGCCAGCAGCTTTAGGGCTAGCGGGCAAGAGACCCAGTACTTC.

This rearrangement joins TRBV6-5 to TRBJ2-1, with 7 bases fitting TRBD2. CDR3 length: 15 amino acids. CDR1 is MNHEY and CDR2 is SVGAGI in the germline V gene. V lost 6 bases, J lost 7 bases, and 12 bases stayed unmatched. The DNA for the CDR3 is TGTGCCAGCAGCCCTTTGGGGGAGGGGATGAATGAGCAGTTCTTC. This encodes CASSPLGEGMNEQFF.

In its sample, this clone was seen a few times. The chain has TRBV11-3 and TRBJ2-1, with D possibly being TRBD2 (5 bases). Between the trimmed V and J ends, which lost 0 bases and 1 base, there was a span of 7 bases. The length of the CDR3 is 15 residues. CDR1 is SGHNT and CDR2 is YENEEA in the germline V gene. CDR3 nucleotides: TGTGCCAGCAGCTTAGAGGGAGCTTCCTACAATGAGCAGTTCTTC. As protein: CASSLEGASYNEQFF.

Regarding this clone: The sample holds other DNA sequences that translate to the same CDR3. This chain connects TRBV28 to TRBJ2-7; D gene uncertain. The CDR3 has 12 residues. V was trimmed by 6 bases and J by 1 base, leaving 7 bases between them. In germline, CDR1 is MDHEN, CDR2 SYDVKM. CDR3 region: CASSTTSYEQYF. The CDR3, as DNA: TGTGCCAGCAGCACCACGTCCTACGAGCAGTACTTC.

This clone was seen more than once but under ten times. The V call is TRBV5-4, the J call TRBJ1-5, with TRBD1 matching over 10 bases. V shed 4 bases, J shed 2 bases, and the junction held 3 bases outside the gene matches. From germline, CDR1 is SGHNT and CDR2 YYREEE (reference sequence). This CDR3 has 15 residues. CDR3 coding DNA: TGTGCCAGCAGCGGCGGGACAGGGGGCAATCAGCCCCAGCATTTT. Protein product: CASSGGTGGNQPQHF.

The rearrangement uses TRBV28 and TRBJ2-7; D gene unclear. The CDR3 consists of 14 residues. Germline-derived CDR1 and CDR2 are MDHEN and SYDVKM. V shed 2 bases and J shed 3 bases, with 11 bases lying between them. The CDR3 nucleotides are TGTGCCAGCAGTTTACGGGCGGCTCTCTACGAGCAGTACTTC. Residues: CASSLRAALYEQYF.

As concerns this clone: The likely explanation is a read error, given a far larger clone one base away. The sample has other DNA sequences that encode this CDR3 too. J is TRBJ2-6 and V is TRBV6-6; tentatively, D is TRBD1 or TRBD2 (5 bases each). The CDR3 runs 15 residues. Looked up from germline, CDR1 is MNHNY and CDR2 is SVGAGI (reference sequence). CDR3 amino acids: CASSYTSAGANVLTF. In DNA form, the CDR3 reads TGTGCCAGCAGTTACACAAGTGCCGGGGCTAACGTCCTGACTTTC.

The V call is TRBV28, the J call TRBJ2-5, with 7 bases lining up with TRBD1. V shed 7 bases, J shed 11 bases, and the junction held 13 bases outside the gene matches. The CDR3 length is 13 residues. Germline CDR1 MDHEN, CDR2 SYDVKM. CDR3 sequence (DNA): TGTGCCAGCATTCAAACAGGGGTAGGGGAGCAGTACTTC. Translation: CASIQTGVGEQYF.

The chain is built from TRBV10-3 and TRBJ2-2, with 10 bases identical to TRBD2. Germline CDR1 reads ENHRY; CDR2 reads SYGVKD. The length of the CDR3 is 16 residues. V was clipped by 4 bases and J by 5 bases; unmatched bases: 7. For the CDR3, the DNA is TGTGCCATCAGTGCGGGAGCGGGAGGGCCTACCGGGGAGCTGTTTTTT. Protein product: CAISAGAGGPTGELFF.

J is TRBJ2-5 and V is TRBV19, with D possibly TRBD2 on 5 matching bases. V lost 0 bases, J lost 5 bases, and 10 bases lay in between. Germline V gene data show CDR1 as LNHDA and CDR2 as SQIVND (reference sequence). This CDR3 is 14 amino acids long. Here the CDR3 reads CASSIDLGSETQYF. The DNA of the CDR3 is TGTGCCAGTAGTATAGATTTGGGGAGCGAGACCCAGTACTTC.

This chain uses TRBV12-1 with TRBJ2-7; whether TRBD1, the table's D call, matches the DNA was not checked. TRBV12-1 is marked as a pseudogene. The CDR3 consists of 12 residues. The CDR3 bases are TGTGCCAGCAGCAAGCAGGGCCACGAGCAGTACTTC. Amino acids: CASSKQGHEQYF.

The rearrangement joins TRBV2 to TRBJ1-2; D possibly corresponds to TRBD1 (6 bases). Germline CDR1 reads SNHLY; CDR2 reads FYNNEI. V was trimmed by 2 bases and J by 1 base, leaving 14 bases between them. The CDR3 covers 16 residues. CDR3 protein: CASSERGSGLNYGYTF. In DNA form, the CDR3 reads TGTGCCAGCAGTGAAAGGGGGTCAGGGCTTAACTATGGCTACACCTTC. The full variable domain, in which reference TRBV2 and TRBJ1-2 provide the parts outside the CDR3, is EPEVTQTPSHQVTQMGQEVILRCVPISNHLYFYWYRQILGQKVEFLVSFYNNEISEKSEIFDDQFSVERPDGSNFTLKIRSTKLEDSAMYFCASSERGSGLNYGYTFGSGTRLTVV.

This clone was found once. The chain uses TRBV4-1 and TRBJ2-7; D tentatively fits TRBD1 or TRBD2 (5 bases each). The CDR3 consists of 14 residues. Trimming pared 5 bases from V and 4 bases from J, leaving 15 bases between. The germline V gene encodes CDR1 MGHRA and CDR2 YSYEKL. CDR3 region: CASSTPGAKYEQYF. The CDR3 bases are TGCGCCAGCAGCACCCCCGGGGCGAAATACGAGCAGTACTTC.

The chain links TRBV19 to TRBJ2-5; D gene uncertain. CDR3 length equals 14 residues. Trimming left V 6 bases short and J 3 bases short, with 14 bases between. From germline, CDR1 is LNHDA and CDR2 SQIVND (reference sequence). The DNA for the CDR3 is TGTGCCAGTAGCCGACTGGACCAGAAAGAGACCCAGTACTTC. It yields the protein CASSRLDQKETQYF.

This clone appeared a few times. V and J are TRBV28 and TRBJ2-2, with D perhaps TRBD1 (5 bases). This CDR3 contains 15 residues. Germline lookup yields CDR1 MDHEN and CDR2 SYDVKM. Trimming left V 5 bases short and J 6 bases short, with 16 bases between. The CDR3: CASSPLDILAGELFF. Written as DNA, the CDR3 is TGTGCCAGCAGTCCCTTGGACATTTTGGCCGGGGAGCTGTTTTTT.

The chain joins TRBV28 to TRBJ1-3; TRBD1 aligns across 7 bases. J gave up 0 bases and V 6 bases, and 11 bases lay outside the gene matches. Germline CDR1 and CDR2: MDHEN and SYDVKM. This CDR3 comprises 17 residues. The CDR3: CASSGPWTGYSGNTIYF. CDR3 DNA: TGTGCCAGCAGCGGGCCGTGGACAGGTTACTCTGGAAACACCATATATTTT.

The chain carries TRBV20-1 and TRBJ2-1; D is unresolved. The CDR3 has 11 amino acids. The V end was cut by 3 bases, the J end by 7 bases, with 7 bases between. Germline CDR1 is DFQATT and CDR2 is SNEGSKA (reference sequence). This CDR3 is CSARSWNEQFF. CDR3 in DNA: TGCAGTGCTAGGTCGTGGAATGAGCAGTTCTTC.

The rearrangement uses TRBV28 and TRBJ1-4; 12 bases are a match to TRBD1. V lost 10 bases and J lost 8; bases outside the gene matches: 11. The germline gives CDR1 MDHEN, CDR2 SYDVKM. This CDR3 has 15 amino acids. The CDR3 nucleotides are TGTGCCACCCGGGACAGGGGGCGCCGGGGGGAAAAACTGTTTTTT. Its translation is CATRDRGRRGEKLFF.

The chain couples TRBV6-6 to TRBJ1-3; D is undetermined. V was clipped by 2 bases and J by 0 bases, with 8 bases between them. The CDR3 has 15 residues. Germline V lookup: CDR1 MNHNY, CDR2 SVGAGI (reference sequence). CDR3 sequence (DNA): TGTGCCAGCAGTTACGGTTCACCCTCTGGAAACACCATATATTTT. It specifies CASSYGSPSGNTIYF.

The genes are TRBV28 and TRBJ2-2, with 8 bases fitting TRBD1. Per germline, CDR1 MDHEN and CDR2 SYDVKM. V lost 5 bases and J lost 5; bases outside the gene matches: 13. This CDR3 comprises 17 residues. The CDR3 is CASSPLGQGDGTGELFF. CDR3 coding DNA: TGTGCCAGCAGTCCGCTCGGACAGGGCGATGGGACCGGGGAGCTGTTTTTT. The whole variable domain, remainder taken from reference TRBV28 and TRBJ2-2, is DVKVTQSSRYLVKRTGEKVFLECVQDMDHENMFWYRQDPGLGLRLIYFSYDVKMKEKGDIPEGYSVSREKKERFSLILESASTNQTSMYLCASSPLGQGDGTGELFFGEGSRLTVL.

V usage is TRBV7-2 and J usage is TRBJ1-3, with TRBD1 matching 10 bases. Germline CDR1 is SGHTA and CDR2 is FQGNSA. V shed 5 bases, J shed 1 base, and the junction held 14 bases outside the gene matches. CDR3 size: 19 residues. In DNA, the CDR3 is TGTGCCAGCAGCAAGCGGGACAGGGGTTTAATTGCATCTGGAAACACCATATATTTT. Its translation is CASSKRDRGLIASGNTIYF.